This T cell receptor beta chain comes out of a study of blood T cells in healthy people across ages. General study points: Per-million-T-cell TCR beta diversity fell roughly linearly with age.

Trimming removed 6 bases from V and 4 bases from J; junction bases left unmatched: 13. Germline V gene sequence: CDR1 SQVTM, CDR2 ANQGSEA. CDR3 length equals 15 residues. Using a J-beta primer mix together with a sample-barcoded 5' primer, a second PCR was run for roughly 7 to 11 cycles. Carrying 12 random nucleotides, a template-switch adaptor labeled each individual cDNA molecule. Via MiXCR, TCRdb re-called the 5' RACE reads, giving one row per CDR3 protein. The sample includes more than 1,400,000 distinct CDR3 sequences, 42% of them seen just once. The table lists this clonotype with a count of one. No antigen is known for it.

Material: blood. This chain links TRBV29-1 with TRBJ1-1, with 8 bases lining up with TRBD1. The origin of this receptor is a woman younger than 30 in good health. As DNA, the CDR3 is TGCAGCGTCGATCGGACAGGGTCTCTGTCCACTGAAGCTTTCTTT. The encoded protein is CSVDRTGSLSTEAFF.